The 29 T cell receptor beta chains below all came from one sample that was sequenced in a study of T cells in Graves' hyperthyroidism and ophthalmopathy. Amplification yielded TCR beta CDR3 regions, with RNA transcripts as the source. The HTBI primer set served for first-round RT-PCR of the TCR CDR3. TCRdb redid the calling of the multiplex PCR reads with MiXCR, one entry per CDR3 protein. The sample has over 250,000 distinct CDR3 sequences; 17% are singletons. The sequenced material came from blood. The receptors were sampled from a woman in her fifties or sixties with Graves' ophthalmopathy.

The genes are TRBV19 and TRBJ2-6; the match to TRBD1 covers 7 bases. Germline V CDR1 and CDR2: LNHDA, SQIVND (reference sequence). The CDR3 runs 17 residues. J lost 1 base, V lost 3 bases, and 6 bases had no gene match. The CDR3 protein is CASSIRTGQSGANVLTF. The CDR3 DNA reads TGTGCCAGTAGTATCAGGACAGGACAATCTGGGGCCAACGTCCTGACTTTC. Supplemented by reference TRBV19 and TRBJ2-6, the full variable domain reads DGGITQSPKYLFRKEGQNVTLSCEQNLNHDAMYWYRQDPGQGLRLIYYSQIVNDFQKGDIAEGYSVSREKKESFPLTVTSAQKNPTAFYLCASSIRTGQSGANVLTFGAGSRLTVL.

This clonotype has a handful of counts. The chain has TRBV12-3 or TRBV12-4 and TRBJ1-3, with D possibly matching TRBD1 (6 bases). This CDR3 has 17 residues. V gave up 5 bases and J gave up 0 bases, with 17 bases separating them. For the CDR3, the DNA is TGTGCCAGCAGTCAGCGAGGGGACACGATCTCTGGAAACACCATATATTTT. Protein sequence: CASSQRGDTISGNTIYF.

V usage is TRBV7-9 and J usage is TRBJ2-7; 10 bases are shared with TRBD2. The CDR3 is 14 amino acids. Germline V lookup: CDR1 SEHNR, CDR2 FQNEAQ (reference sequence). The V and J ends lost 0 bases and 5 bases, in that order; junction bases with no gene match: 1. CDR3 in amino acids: CASSLASGRNEQYF. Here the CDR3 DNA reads TGTGCCAGCAGCTTAGCTAGCGGGAGGAACGAGCAGTACTTC.

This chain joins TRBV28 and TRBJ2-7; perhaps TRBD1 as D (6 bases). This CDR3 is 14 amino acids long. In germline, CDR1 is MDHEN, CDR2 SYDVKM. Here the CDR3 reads CVSLTYGQTYEQYF. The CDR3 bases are TGTGTCAGTCTTACTTATGGACAGACCTACGAGCAGTACTTC.

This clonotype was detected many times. CDR3: CASSLIGEGGTQYF. In DNA, the CDR3 is TGTGCCAGCAGCTTAATCGGGGAGGGGGGGACCCAGTACTTC. The genes are TRBV7-8 and TRBJ2-5; maybe TRBD2 (7 bases). CDR1 is SGHVS and CDR2 is FQNEAQ in the germline V gene. The CDR3 spans 14 residues. Trimming stripped 2 bases from V and 7 bases from J, with 14 bases between.

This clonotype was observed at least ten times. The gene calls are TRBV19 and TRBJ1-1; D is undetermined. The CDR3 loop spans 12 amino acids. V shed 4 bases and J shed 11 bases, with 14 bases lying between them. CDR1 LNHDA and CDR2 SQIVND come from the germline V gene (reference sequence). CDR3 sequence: CASSRPPVEAFF. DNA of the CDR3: TGTGCCAGTAGTAGACCTCCCGTTGAGGCTTTCTTT.

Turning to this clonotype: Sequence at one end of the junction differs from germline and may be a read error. Written as DNA, the CDR3 is TGCAGTGCTAGAGATCCGGGACAGACCGGCTACGAGCAGTGCTTC. It encodes CSARDPGQTGYEQCF. This chain joins TRBV20-1 and TRBJ2-7; TRBD1 agrees at 7 bases. Germline CDR1 reads DFQATT; CDR2 reads SNEGSKA (reference sequence). This CDR3 spans 15 amino acids.

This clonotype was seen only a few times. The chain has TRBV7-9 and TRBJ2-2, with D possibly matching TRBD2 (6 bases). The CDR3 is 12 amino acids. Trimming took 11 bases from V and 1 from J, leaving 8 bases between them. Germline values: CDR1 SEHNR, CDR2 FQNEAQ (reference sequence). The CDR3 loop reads CAYGGNTGELFF. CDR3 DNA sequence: TGTGCCTACGGGGGGAACACCGGGGAGCTGTTTTTT.

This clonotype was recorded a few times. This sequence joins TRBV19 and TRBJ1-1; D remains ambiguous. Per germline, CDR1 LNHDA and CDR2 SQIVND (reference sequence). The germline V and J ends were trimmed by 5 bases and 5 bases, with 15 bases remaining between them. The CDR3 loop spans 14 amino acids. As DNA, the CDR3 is TGTGCCAGTAGTGGGAAGGGCGCGGGGACTGAAGCTTTCTTT. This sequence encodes CASSGKGAGTEAFF.

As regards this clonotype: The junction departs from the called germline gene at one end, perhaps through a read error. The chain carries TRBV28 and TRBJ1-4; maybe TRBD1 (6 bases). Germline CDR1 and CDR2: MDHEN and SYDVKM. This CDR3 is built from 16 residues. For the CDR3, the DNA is TGTGCCAGCAGTCTATGGGGGGGCACGGCTAATGAAAAACTGGTTTTT. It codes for CASSLWGGTANEKLVF.

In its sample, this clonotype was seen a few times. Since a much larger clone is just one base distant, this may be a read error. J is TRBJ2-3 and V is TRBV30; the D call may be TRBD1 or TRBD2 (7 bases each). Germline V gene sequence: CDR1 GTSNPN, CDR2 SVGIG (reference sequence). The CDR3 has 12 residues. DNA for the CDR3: TGTGCCTGGAGTCCAGGGGGGGATACGCAGTGTTTT. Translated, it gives CAWSPGGDTQCF.

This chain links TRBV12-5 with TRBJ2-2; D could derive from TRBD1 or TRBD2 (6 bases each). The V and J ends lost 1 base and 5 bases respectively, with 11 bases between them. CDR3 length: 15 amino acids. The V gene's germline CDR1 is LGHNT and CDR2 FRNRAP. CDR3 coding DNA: TGTGCTAGTGGTTTGGAGGGGGGCGGGACCGGGGAGCTGTTTTTT. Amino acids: CASGLEGGGTGELFF. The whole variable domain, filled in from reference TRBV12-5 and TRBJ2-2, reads DARVTQTPRHKVTEMGQEVTMRCQPILGHNTVFWYRQTMMQGLELLAYFRNRAPLDDSGMPKDRFSAEMPDATLATLKIQPSEPRDSAVYFCASGLEGGGTGELFFGEGSRLTVL.

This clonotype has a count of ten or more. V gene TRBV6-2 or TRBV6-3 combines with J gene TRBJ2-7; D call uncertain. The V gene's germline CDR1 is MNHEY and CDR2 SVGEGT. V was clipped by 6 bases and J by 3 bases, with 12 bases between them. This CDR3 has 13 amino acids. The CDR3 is CASSHTNDYEQYF. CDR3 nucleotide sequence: TGTGCCAGCAGCCACACCAACGACTACGAGCAGTACTTC.

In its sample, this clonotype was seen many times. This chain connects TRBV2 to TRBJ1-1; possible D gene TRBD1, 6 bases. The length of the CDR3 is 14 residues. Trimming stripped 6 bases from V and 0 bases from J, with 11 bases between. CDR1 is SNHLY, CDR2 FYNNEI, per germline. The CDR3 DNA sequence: TGTGCCAGCAGACAGGGCGCCATGAACACTGAAGCTTTCTTT. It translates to CASRQGAMNTEAFF.

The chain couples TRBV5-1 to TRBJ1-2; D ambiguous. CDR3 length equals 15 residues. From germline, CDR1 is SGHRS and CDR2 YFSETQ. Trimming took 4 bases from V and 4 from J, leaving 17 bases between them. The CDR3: CASSAGPGLAYGYTF. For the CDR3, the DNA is TGCGCCAGCAGCGCGGGTCCAGGCCTGGCCTATGGCTACACCTTC.

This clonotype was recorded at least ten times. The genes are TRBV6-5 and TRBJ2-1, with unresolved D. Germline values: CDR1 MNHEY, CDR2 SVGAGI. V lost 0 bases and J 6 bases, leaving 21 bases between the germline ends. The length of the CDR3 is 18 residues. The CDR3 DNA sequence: TGTGCCAGCAGTTACTCATTGGGTGGTGGGTTCTTAAGCAATGAGCAGTTCTTC. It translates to CASSYSLGGGFLSNEQFF.

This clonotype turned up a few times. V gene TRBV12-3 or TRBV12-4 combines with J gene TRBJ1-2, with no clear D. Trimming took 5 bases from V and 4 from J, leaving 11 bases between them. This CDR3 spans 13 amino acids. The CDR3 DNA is TGTGCCAGCAGTCAGCGGGGTATCTATGGCTACACCTTC. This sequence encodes CASSQRGIYGYTF.

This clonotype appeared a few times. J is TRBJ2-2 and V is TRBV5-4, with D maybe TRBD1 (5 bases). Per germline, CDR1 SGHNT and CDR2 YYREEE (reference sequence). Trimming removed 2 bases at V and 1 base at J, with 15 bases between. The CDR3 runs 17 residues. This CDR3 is CASSFGAGAQNTGELFF. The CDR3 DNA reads TGTGCCAGCAGCTTTGGGGCAGGTGCTCAGAACACCGGGGAGCTGTTTTTT.

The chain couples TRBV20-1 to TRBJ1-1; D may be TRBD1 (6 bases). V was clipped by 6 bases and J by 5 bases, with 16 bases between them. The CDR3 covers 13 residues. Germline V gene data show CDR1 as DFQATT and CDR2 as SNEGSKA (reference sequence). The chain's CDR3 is CSARRGARTEAFF. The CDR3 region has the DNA TGCAGTGCCCGGAGGGGGGCGCGTACTGAAGCTTTCTTT.

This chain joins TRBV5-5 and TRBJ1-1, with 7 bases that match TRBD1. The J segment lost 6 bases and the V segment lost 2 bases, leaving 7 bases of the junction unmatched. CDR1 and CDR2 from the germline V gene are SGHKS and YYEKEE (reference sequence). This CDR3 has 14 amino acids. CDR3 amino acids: CASSFRDRVAEAFF. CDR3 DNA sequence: TGTGCCAGCAGCTTTCGTGACAGGGTCGCTGAAGCTTTCTTT.

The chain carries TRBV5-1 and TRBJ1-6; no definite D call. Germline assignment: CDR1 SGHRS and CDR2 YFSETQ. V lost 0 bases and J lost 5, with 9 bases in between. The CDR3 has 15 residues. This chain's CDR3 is CASSLGFADNSPLHF. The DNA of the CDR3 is TGCGCCAGCAGCTTGGGATTTGCAGATAATTCACCCCTCCACTTT.

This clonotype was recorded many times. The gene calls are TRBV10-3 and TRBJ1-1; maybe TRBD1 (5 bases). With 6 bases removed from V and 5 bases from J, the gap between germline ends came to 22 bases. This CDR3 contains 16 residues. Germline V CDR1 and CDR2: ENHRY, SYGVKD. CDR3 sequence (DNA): TGTGCCATCAGACAAGCCGATCGGCCTTGGGGGACTGAAGCTTTCTTT. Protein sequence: CAIRQADRPWGTEAFF.

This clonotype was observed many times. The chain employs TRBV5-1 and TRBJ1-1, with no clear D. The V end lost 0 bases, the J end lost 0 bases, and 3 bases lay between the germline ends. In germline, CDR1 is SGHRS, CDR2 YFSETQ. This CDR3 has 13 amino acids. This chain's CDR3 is CASSLVVNTEAFF. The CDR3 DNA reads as TGCGCCAGCAGCTTGGTTGTGAACACTGAAGCTTTCTTT.

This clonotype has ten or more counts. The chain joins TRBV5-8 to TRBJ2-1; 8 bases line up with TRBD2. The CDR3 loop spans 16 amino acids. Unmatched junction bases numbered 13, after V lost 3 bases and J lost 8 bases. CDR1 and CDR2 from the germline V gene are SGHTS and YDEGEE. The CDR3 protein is CASSSLGSGSGDEQFF. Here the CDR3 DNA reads TGTGCCAGCAGCTCCTTAGGGAGCGGGAGTGGCGATGAGCAGTTCTTC.

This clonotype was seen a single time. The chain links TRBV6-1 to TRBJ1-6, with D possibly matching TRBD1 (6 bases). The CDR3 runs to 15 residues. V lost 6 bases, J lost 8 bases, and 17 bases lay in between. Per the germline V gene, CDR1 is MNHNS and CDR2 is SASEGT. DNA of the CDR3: TGTGCCAGCAGGCTGGGGGGCCAGGGGTATTCACCCCTCCACTTT. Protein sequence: CASRLGGQGYSPLHF.

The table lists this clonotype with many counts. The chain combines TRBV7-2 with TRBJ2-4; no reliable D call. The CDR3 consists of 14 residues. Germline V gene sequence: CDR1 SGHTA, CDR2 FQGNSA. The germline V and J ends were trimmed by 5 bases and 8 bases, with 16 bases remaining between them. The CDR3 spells CASSPQSHLDIQYF. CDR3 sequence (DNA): TGTGCCAGCAGCCCACAGAGCCACTTGGACATTCAGTACTTC.

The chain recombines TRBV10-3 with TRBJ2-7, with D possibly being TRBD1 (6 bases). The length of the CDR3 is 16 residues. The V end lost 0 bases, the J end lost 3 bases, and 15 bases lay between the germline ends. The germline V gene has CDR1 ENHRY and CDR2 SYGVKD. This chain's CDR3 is CAISESGAGVLYEQYF. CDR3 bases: TGTGCCATCAGTGAGTCCGGGGCAGGGGTGCTCTACGAGCAGTACTTC.

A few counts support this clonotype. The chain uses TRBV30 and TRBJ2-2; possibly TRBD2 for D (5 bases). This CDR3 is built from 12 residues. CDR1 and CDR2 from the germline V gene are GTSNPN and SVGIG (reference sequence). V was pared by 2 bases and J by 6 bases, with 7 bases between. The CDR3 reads CAWSWGAGELFF. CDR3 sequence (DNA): TGTGCCTGGAGTTGGGGAGCCGGGGAGCTGTTTTTT.

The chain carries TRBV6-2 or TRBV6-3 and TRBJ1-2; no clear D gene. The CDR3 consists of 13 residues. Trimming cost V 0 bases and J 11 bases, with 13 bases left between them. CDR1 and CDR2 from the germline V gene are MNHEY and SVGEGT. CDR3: CASSYSRRTLYTF. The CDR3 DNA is TGTGCCAGCAGTTACTCGAGGAGGACCCTTTACACCTTC.